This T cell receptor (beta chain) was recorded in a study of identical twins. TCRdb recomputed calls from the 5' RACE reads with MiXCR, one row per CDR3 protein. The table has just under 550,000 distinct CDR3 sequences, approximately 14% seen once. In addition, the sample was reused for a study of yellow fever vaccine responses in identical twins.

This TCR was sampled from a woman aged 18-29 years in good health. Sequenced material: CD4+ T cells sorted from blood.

DNA of the CDR3: TGTGCCATCAGGGGGGCAGATACGCAGTATTTT. Protein product: CAIRGADTQYF. This rearrangement joins TRBV10-3 to TRBJ2-3; the D call may be TRBD1 or TRBD2 (5 bases each). V lost 6 bases to trimming and J lost 4 bases, with 5 bases between them. Germline-derived CDR1 and CDR2 are ENHRY and SYGVKD. This CDR3 comprises 11 residues.